These 5 T cell receptor beta chains originate from one sample sequenced in a study of CD8 T cells in ankylosing spondylitis. TCRdb fed the 5' RACE reads into MiXCR, producing one record per CDR3 protein. The sample has fewer than 250,000 distinct CDR3 sequences, 10% seen once. Sequenced input: blood, either unsorted or a sorted T cell fraction (not recorded which). The receptor set was obtained from a male donor with ankylosing spondylitis or in good health (not recorded which).

This clonotype came up many times. The chain has TRBV7-6 and TRBJ1-2; D is uncertain. The CDR3 contains 16 residues. Trimming removed 5 bases from V and 4 bases from J, with 20 bases in between. Germline V lookup: CDR1 SGHVS, CDR2 FNYEAQ. This CDR3 is CASSPSETNPVYGYTF. The CDR3 DNA follows: TGTGCCAGCAGCCCCTCGGAGACAAACCCCGTCTATGGCTACACCTTC.

This clonotype was seen ten or more times. The J gene is TRBJ2-5, the V gene TRBV5-1, with 9 bases identical to TRBD2. After removal of 7 bases from V and 1 base from J, the junction contained 5 bases not matched to a gene. Germline loops: CDR1 SGHRS, CDR2 YFSETQ. The CDR3 runs to 14 residues. The CDR3 sequence is CASSRRGGQETQYF. Written as DNA, the CDR3 is TGCGCCAGCTCCCGGCGGGGGGGCCAAGAGACCCAGTACTTC.

Only a few counts were recorded for this clonotype. The chain joins TRBV4-2 to TRBJ2-5, with 13 bases aligning to TRBD2. Trimming cost V 4 bases and J 5 bases; bases outside gene matches: 7. Per germline, CDR1 LGHNA and CDR2 YNFKEQ. This CDR3 contains 16 residues. The CDR3 region is CASSPTTSGGAETQYF. In nucleotides, the CDR3 is TGTGCCAGCAGCCCGACCACTAGCGGGGGGGCCGAGACCCAGTACTTC.

As to this clonotype: A clone one base away is much larger, so this may be a read error. The chain recombines TRBV13 with TRBJ1-1; no firm D call. The CDR3 extends over 13 amino acids. Looked up from germline, CDR1 is PRHDT and CDR2 is FYEKMQ (reference sequence). Trimming took off 5 bases at V and 10 bases at J, with 17 bases between the two ends. The DNA for the CDR3 is TGTGCCAGCAGCCCAGAACAATTGGGTCTAGCTTTCTTT. Amino acids: CASSPEQLGLAFF.

This clonotype has more than one count but fewer than ten. The rearrangement joins TRBV11-2 to TRBJ2-7; 9 positions agree with TRBD1. With V trimmed by 3 bases and J by 3 bases, 6 bases remained unmatched. Germline CDR1 SGHAT, CDR2 FQNNGV. The CDR3 is 15 residues long. The CDR3 spells CASSFGTGTFYEQYF. The CDR3 nucleotides are TGTGCCAGCAGCTTTGGGACAGGGACTTTCTACGAGCAGTACTTC.